This is a list of T cell receptor beta chains from one sample in a study of cytomegalovirus exposure and HLA in healthy donors. Clones were read by immunoSEQ multiplex PCR, and TCRdb kept only the in-frame ones, dropping some. The data show about 180,000 clones, with about four fifths seen just once and 1% held by the top ten. The sample consisted of PBMCs. These receptors were taken from a woman between 45 and 60 years old in good health and CMV-seropositive. Each CDR3 is given with its conserved first and last residue. The D gene is left open where the match is weak. Not all rows give a size; the values are once, few, many and, for expanded clones, a class.

D	size	J	length	V	CDR3	DNA
-	few	TRBJ1-2	14	TRBV7-9	CASSFRGEDYGYTF	TGTGCCAGCAGCTTCAGGGGTGAAGACTATGGCTACACCTTC
-	few	TRBJ1-2	13	TRBV2	CASSEYREGGYTF	TGTGCCAGCAGTGAATACAGGGAAGGTGGCTACACCTTC
-	-	TRBJ1-1	15	TRBV10-2	CASSAQGTANTEAFF	TGCGCCAGCAGTGCCCAGGGGACGGCTAACACTGAAGCTTTCTTT
TRBD1	-	TRBJ2-4	15	TRBV5-4	CASSRRAGGINIQYF	TGTGCCAGCAGCCGACGCGCAGGGGGAATCAACATTCAGTACTTC
-	-	TRBJ2-3	14	TRBV6-1	CASGATRGTDTQYF	TGTGCCAGCGGGGCGACAAGGGGTACAGATACGCAGTATTTT
-	few	TRBJ2-3	14	TRBV18	CASSTGHPTDTQYF	TGTGCCAGCTCAACGGGACATCCCACAGATACGCAGTATTTT
-	-	TRBJ1-1	14	TRBV9	CASSATVMNTEAFF	TGTGCCAGCAGCGCTACAGTTATGAACACTGAAGCTTTCTTT
-	-	TRBJ1-2	16	TRBV5-4	CASGKGGQGARGGYTF	TGTGCCAGCGGGAAAGGGGGACAAGGAGCCCGAGGGGGCTACACCTTC
-	-	TRBJ1-4	16	TRBV4-1	CASSQKTGSFNEKLFF	TGCGCCAGCAGCCAAAAAACGGGGAGCTTTAATGAAAAACTGTTTTTT
-	-	TRBJ1-1	15	TRBV27	CASSPQGVRNTEAFF	TGTGCCAGCAGTCCCCAGGGCGTTCGGAACACTGAAGCTTTCTTT
TRBD1	once	TRBJ1-1	13	TRBV6-6	CASSYTTGMEAFF	TGTGCCAGCAGTTATACGACAGGGATGGAAGCTTTCTTT
-	few	TRBJ2-2	15	TRBV5-6	CASSWAQLRGGELFF	TGTGCCAGCAGCTGGGCGCAATTACGGGGCGGGGAGCTGTTTTTT
-	-	TRBJ2-5	15	TRBV9	CASSVSQGRQETQYF	TGTGCCAGCAGCGTCTCACAGGGGAGGCAAGAGACCCAGTACTTC
-	-	TRBJ1-1	12	TRBV10-2	CASRGAGTEAFF	TGCGCCAGCAGGGGGGCTGGCACTGAAGCTTTCTTT
-	-	TRBJ1-5	14	TRBV18	CASSPLEIPQPQHF	TGTGCCAGCTCACCACTGGAGATCCCACAGCCCCAGCATTTT
TRBD1	-	TRBJ2-7	13	TRBV7-3	CASSRTGGREQYF	TGTGCCAGCAGCCGTACAGGGGGACGCGAGCAGTACTTC
TRBD2	-	TRBJ2-7	17	TRBV25-1	CASSESPGSGTSYEQYF	TGTGCCAGCAGTGAATCCCCGGGTAGCGGGACCTCCTACGAGCAGTACTTC
-	-	TRBJ2-1	13	TRBV11-2	CASSLVRVHEQFF	TGTGCCAGCAGCTTAGTGAGGGTGCATGAGCAGTTCTTC
-	few	TRBJ2-7	13	TRBV27	CASSFRRGNEQYF	TGTGCCAGCAGTTTTCGTAGGGGCAACGAGCAGTACTTC
-	-	TRBJ1-1	13	TRBV28	CASSENRNTEAFF	TGTGCCAGCAGTGAGAATAGGAACACTGAAGCTTTCTTT
TRBD1	-	TRBJ1-5	18	TRBV11-2	CASSLSMLGQGASQAQHF	TGTGCCAGCAGCTTGAGCATGTTGGGACAGGGAGCCTCTCAGGCCCAGCATTTT
-	few	TRBJ2-7	15	TRBV5-1	CASSPFGGHAYEQYF	TGCGCCAGCAGTCCGTTTGGCGGGCACGCCTACGAGCAGTACTTC
TRBD1	-	TRBJ2-2	16	TRBV19	CASSLAGTGNTGELFF	TGTGCCAGTAGCCTCGCTGGGACAGGAAACACCGGGGAGCTGTTTTTT
TRBD2	-	TRBJ2-5	17	TRBV9	CASSVGAGAGVTKAQYF	TGTGCCAGCAGCGTAGGAGCGGGAGCGGGAGTGACGAAGGCCCAGTACTTC
-	once	TRBJ1-4	14	TRBV28	CAARGSAPNEKLFF	TGTGCCGCCCGCGGAAGTGCACCTAATGAAAAACTGTTTTTT
-	-	TRBJ2-7	15	TRBV28	CASSLNGVGYYEQYF	TGTGCCAGCAGTTTAAATGGAGTGGGTTACTACGAGCAGTACTTC